This is a list of T cell receptor beta chains from one sample in a study of T cells after yellow fever vaccination. TCRdb fed the 5' RACE reads into MiXCR, producing one record per CDR3 protein. The sample yields around 610,000 distinct CDR3 sequences, about 13% seen once. Sequences were derived from PBMCs, sampled on the day of the yellow fever booster vaccination. These receptor sequences come from a man under 40 who received the YFV17D yellow fever vaccine. CDR3s include the opening cysteine and the closing phenylalanine or tryptophan. A D gene is named only where the DNA matches it firmly. Some rows mark clone size as missing; the rest say once, few, many or name a class of expanded clone.

CDR3nt: TGTGCCAGCAGCTTACCCCCAGGGCTAGCGGGAGGAAGGGAGCAGTACTTC
CDR3aa: CASSLPPGLAGGREQYF
j_gene: TRBJ2-7
v_gene: TRBV7-9
d_gene: TRBD2
abundance: few

CDR3nt: TGTGCCAGCAGCTTAGTCAGGGGCAGTGAGCAGTTCTTC
CDR3aa: CASSLVRGSEQFF
j_gene: TRBJ2-1
v_gene: TRBV7-7
d_gene: NA
abundance: few

CDR3nt: TGTGCCAGCACTATTCAGAGGACAGGACCCCAGGGAGAAGCTTTCTTT
CDR3aa: CASTIQRTGPQGEAFF
j_gene: TRBJ1-1
v_gene: TRBV12-3/TRBV12-4
d_gene: TRBD1
abundance: many

CDR3nt: TGTGCCAGCAGCTTAGTTGCCCGAGGGAATCAGCCCCAGCATTTT
CDR3aa: CASSLVARGNQPQHF
j_gene: TRBJ1-5
v_gene: TRBV7-2
d_gene: NA
abundance: NA

CDR3nt: TGTGCCAGCAGCGATGACAGTAGCAATCAGCCCCAGCATTTT
CDR3aa: CASSDDSSNQPQHF
j_gene: TRBJ1-5
v_gene: TRBV7-2
d_gene: NA
abundance: NA

CDR3nt: TGCGCCAGCAGGTCCGGGACAGGGTTTTACGAGCAGTACTTC
CDR3aa: CASRSGTGFYEQYF
j_gene: TRBJ2-7
v_gene: TRBV10-2
d_gene: TRBD1
abundance: NA

CDR3nt: TGCAGTGGCGGGGGTGGTCCGAACGAGCAGTACTTC
CDR3aa: CSGGGGPNEQYF
j_gene: TRBJ2-7
v_gene: TRBV20-1
d_gene: TRBD2
abundance: NA

CDR3nt: TGCAGTGCTAGAGGTATACGCATAGGGGGAGCCGTGAGCGAGCAGTACTTC
CDR3aa: CSARGIRIGGAVSEQYF
j_gene: TRBJ2-7
v_gene: TRBV20-1
d_gene: NA
abundance: NA

CDR3nt: TGTGCCAGCTCAGGGTCGATTGCCCAGTACTTC
CDR3aa: CASSGSIAQYF
j_gene: TRBJ2-5
v_gene: TRBV18
d_gene: NA
abundance: NA

CDR3nt: TGTGCCAGCAGCCCCGGTTTGGGGGTGAAGGATACGCAGTATTTT
CDR3aa: CASSPGLGVKDTQYF
j_gene: TRBJ2-3
v_gene: TRBV5-5
d_gene: NA
abundance: NA

CDR3nt: TGTGCCAGCTCCCCGGGACAGGATTCACCCCTCCACTTT
CDR3aa: CASSPGQDSPLHF
j_gene: TRBJ1-6
v_gene: TRBV6-6
d_gene: TRBD1
abundance: few

CDR3nt: TGCGCCAGCAGACTGTCTCTAGCGGGAGGGCCCTACAATGAGCAGTTCTTC
CDR3aa: CASRLSLAGGPYNEQFF
j_gene: TRBJ2-1
v_gene: TRBV5-1
d_gene: TRBD2
abundance: NA

CDR3nt: TGTGCCAGCAGGAAGCGGGAGGGCCCCGGGGAGCTGTTTTTT
CDR3aa: CASRKREGPGELFF
j_gene: TRBJ2-2
v_gene: TRBV28
d_gene: TRBD2
abundance: NA

CDR3nt: TGTGCCAGCAGCAATTCGACAGGGGGCAATCAGCCCCAGCATTTT
CDR3aa: CASSNSTGGNQPQHF
j_gene: TRBJ1-5
v_gene: TRBV21-1
d_gene: NA
abundance: NA

CDR3nt: TGCGCCAGCAGCCAAGATGGCCCAGCGGGTCAAGAGACCCAGTACTTC
CDR3aa: CASSQDGPAGQETQYF
j_gene: TRBJ2-5
v_gene: TRBV4-3
d_gene: NA
abundance: NA

CDR3nt: TGTGCCAGCAGCTTAGTAGCGGCCCGAGACGAGCAGTACTTC
CDR3aa: CASSLVAARDEQYF
j_gene: TRBJ2-7
v_gene: TRBV7-2
d_gene: NA
abundance: few

CDR3nt: TGTGCCAGCAGCTCCGAGTCCGGGCACGAGCAGTACTTC
CDR3aa: CASSSESGHEQYF
j_gene: TRBJ2-7
v_gene: TRBV7-6
d_gene: NA
abundance: few

CDR3nt: TGTGCCAGCAGTTACACGCCTACAGATACGCAGTATTTT
CDR3aa: CASSYTPTDTQYF
j_gene: TRBJ2-3
v_gene: TRBV6-2/TRBV6-3
d_gene: NA
abundance: NA

CDR3nt: TGTGCCAGCAGCCGAACCCCGGGACTCCAAGAGACCCAGTACTTC
CDR3aa: CASSRTPGLQETQYF
j_gene: TRBJ2-5
v_gene: TRBV11-2
d_gene: NA
abundance: few

CDR3nt: TGTGCCAGCAGTGGCCAAGGAGCGGTTTACAATGAGCAGTTCTTC
CDR3aa: CASSGQGAVYNEQFF
j_gene: TRBJ2-1
v_gene: TRBV6-1
d_gene: NA
abundance: few

CDR3nt: TGTGCTAGCAGCTTATCCCGAGCAGATACGCAGTATTTT
CDR3aa: CASSLSRADTQYF
j_gene: TRBJ2-3
v_gene: TRBV7-7
d_gene: NA
abundance: many

CDR3nt: TGTGCCAGCAGCTTATTGTACAATGGTGAGCAGTTCTTC
CDR3aa: CASSLLYNGEQFF
j_gene: TRBJ2-1
v_gene: TRBV7-9
d_gene: NA
abundance: NA

CDR3nt: TGTGCCAGTAGTAATGGACTCTTGAACACCGGGGAGCTGTTTTTT
CDR3aa: CASSNGLLNTGELFF
j_gene: TRBJ2-2
v_gene: TRBV19
d_gene: NA
abundance: NA

CDR3nt: TGTGCCAGCAGCCAAGTCCATGGGGGTTGGAACACCGGGGAGCTGTTTTTT
CDR3aa: CASSQVHGGWNTGELFF
j_gene: TRBJ2-2
v_gene: TRBV14
d_gene: NA
abundance: NA

CDR3nt: TGTGCCAGCAGCATGAGCACTCGGGGGTTGGGAGGCTACACCTTC
CDR3aa: CASSMSTRGLGGYTF
j_gene: TRBJ1-2
v_gene: TRBV7-8
d_gene: NA
abundance: NA

CDR3nt: TGTGCCAGCAGGCCGGGACTAGCGGGAGCTTACGAGCAGTACTTC
CDR3aa: CASRPGLAGAYEQYF
j_gene: TRBJ2-7
v_gene: TRBV2
d_gene: TRBD2
abundance: NA

CDR3nt: TGTGCCAGCTCATCCCGGGACAGAGTACAAGAGACCCAGTACTTC
CDR3aa: CASSSRDRVQETQYF
j_gene: TRBJ2-5
v_gene: TRBV18
d_gene: TRBD1
abundance: NA

CDR3nt: TGCAGTGCTAGTGGAGATACTAGCGACCAAGAGACCCAGTACTTC
CDR3aa: CSASGDTSDQETQYF
j_gene: TRBJ2-5
v_gene: TRBV20-1
d_gene: TRBD2
abundance: NA

CDR3nt: TGTGCCAGCAGCCGCCGAGTTGTAGGGGGCTTTTCTGGGGCCAACGTCCTGACTTTC
CDR3aa: CASSRRVVGGFSGANVLTF
j_gene: TRBJ2-6
v_gene: TRBV11-1
d_gene: TRBD1
abundance: NA

CDR3nt: TGTGCCAGCAGCGCCAGGGGGAACTCCTACGAGCAGTACTTC
CDR3aa: CASSARGNSYEQYF
j_gene: TRBJ2-7
v_gene: TRBV3-1
d_gene: TRBD1
abundance: few

CDR3nt: TGTGCCAGCAGCCCCGCAGGCGTGACTGGTTCACCCCTCCACTTT
CDR3aa: CASSPAGVTGSPLHF
j_gene: TRBJ1-6
v_gene: TRBV3-1
d_gene: NA
abundance: NA

CDR3nt: TGTGCCAGCACCCGCGGACTAGCGGGAGGGGAGCAGTACTTC
CDR3aa: CASTRGLAGGEQYF
j_gene: TRBJ2-7
v_gene: TRBV6-2/TRBV6-3
d_gene: TRBD2
abundance: NA

CDR3nt: TGTGCCAGCAGGCGGCGGATTGGTACAGATACGCAGTATTTT
CDR3aa: CASRRRIGTDTQYF
j_gene: TRBJ2-3
v_gene: TRBV12-3/TRBV12-4
d_gene: NA
abundance: many

CDR3nt: TGTGCCAGCAGCCTAGGACAGTCTAGCAATCAGCCCCAGCATTTT
CDR3aa: CASSLGQSSNQPQHF
j_gene: TRBJ1-5
v_gene: TRBV6-1
d_gene: NA
abundance: once

CDR3nt: TGTGCCAGCAGCCAAGATCTTTGGCTAGCGGAACTGTACAATGAGCAGTTCTTC
CDR3aa: CASSQDLWLAELYNEQFF
j_gene: TRBJ2-1
v_gene: TRBV4-2
d_gene: TRBD2
abundance: few

CDR3nt: TGTGCCAGCAGCAAACTAGCGGGAGACACAGATACGCAGTATTTT
CDR3aa: CASSKLAGDTDTQYF
j_gene: TRBJ2-3
v_gene: TRBV7-8
d_gene: TRBD2
abundance: few

CDR3nt: TGTGCCAGCAGCCACAGGGTCGGCGAGACCCAGTACTTC
CDR3aa: CASSHRVGETQYF
j_gene: TRBJ2-5
v_gene: TRBV3-1
d_gene: NA
abundance: many

CDR3nt: TGTGCCAGCAGCGTCACTAGCGGGATTGGTATAGCAGATACGCAGTATTTT
CDR3aa: CASSVTSGIGIADTQYF
j_gene: TRBJ2-3
v_gene: TRBV9
d_gene: TRBD2
abundance: few

CDR3nt: TGTGCCAGTAGCGTCGGGGACACTGAAGCTTTCTTT
CDR3aa: CASSVGDTEAFF
j_gene: TRBJ1-1
v_gene: TRBV19
d_gene: NA
abundance: few

CDR3nt: TGCGCCAGCAGCTTGGGGCAGGGTAAAGAAAAACTGTTTTTT
CDR3aa: CASSLGQGKEKLFF
j_gene: TRBJ1-4
v_gene: TRBV5-1
d_gene: NA
abundance: few

CDR3nt: TGTGCCAGCAGCTTAAGGGCTAGCGGGAGGGCCGTAATGCCTTCATCTGAGCAGTTCTTC
CDR3aa: CASSLRASGRAVMPSSEQFF
j_gene: TRBJ2-1
v_gene: TRBV11-1
d_gene: TRBD2
abundance: NA

CDR3nt: TGCGCCAGCAGCTTTGGAGGGGAAGCGCCCGAAAAACTGTTTTTT
CDR3aa: CASSFGGEAPEKLFF
j_gene: TRBJ1-4
v_gene: TRBV5-1
d_gene: NA
abundance: few

CDR3nt: TGTGCCAGCAGTTACACAATCCACCGGGACAGGGGAGGTGACACCGGGGAGCTGTTTTTT
CDR3aa: CASSYTIHRDRGGDTGELFF
j_gene: TRBJ2-2
v_gene: TRBV6-5
d_gene: TRBD1
abundance: few

CDR3nt: TGTGCCAGCAGCCCCGCGTGGGGTAAGTCCTACAATGAGCAGTTCTTC
CDR3aa: CASSPAWGKSYNEQFF
j_gene: TRBJ2-1
v_gene: TRBV11-2
d_gene: NA
abundance: few

CDR3nt: TGTGCCAGCAGTTTATGGGGAGAGGGGAATTCACCCCTCCACTTT
CDR3aa: CASSLWGEGNSPLHF
j_gene: TRBJ1-6
v_gene: TRBV27
d_gene: NA
abundance: few

CDR3nt: TGTGCCAGCAGTCACTTCGGGGTCGGGAGGGCCTACAATGAGCAGTTCTTC
CDR3aa: CASSHFGVGRAYNEQFF
j_gene: TRBJ2-1
v_gene: TRBV11-2
d_gene: TRBD2
abundance: few

CDR3nt: TGTGCCAGCAGTGAATGGGGCGGGAGAGTGAACAATGAGCAGTTCTTC
CDR3aa: CASSEWGGRVNNEQFF
j_gene: TRBJ2-1
v_gene: TRBV25-1
d_gene: TRBD2
abundance: NA

CDR3nt: TGTGCCACCAGCAGAGAGACGGGACTACCCACAGATACGCAGTATTTT
CDR3aa: CATSRETGLPTDTQYF
j_gene: TRBJ2-3
v_gene: TRBV15
d_gene: TRBD2
abundance: NA

CDR3nt: TGTGCCACCAGTGACGGGGTTCGACGCGAGCAGTTCTTC
CDR3aa: CATSDGVRREQFF
j_gene: TRBJ2-1
v_gene: TRBV24-1
d_gene: NA
abundance: few